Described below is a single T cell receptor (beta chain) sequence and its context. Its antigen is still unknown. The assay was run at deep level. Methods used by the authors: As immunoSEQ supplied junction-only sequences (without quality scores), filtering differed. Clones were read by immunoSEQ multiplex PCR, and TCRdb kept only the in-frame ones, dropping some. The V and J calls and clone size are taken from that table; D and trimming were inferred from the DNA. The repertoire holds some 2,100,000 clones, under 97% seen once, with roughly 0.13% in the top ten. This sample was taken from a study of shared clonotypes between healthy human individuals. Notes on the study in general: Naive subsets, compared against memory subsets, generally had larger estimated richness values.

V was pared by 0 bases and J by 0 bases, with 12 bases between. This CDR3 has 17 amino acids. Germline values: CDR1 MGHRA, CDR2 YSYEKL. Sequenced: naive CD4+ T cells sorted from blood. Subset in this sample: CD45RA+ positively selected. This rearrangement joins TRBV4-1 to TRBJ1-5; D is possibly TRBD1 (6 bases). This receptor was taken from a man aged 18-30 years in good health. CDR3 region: CASSQEGGRSSNQPQHF. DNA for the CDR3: TGCGCCAGCAGCCAAGAAGGGGGGCGCAGTAGCAATCAGCCCCAGCATTTT.